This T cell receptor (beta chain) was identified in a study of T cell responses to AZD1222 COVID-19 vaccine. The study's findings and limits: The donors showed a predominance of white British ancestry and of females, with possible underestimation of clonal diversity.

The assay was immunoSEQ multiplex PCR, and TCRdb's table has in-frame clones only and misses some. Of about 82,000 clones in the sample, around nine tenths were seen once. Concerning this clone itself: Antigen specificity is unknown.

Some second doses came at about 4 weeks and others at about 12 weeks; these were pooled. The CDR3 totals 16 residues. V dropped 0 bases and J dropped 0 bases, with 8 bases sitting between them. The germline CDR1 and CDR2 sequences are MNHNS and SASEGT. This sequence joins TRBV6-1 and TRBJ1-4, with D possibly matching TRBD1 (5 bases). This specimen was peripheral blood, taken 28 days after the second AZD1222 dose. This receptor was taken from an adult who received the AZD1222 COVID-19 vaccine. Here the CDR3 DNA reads TGTGCCAGCAGTGAAGCGTTGGGGCCAACTAATGAAAAACTGTTTTTT. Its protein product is CASSEALGPTNEKLFF.